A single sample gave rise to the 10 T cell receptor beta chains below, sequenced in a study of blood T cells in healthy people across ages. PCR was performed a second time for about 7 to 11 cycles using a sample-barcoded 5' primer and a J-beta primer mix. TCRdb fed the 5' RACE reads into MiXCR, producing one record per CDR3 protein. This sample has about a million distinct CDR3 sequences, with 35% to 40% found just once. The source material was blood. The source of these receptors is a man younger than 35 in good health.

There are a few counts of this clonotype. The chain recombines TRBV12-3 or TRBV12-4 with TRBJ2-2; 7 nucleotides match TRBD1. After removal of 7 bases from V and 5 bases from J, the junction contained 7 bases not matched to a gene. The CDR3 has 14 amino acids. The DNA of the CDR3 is TGTGCCAGCACGAAGGGGGCTAGTACCGGGGAGCTGTTTTTT. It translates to CASTKGASTGELFF.

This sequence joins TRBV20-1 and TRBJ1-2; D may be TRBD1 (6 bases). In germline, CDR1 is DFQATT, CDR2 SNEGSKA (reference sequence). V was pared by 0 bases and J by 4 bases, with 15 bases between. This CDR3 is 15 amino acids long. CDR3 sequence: CSARDGQGFTYGYTF. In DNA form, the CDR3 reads TGCAGTGCTAGAGACGGCCAGGGGTTCACCTATGGCTACACCTTC.

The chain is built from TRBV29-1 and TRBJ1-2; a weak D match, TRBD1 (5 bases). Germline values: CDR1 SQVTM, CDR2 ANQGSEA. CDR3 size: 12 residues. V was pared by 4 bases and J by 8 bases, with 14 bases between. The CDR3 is CSVVGGMGGYTF. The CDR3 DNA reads TGCAGCGTTGTTGGGGGAATGGGGGGCTACACCTTC.

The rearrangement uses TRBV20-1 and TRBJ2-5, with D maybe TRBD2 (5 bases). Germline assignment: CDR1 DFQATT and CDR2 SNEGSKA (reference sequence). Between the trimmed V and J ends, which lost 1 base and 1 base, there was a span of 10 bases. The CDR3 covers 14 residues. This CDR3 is CSARVDEGQETQYF. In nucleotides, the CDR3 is TGCAGTGCTAGAGTCGACGAGGGCCAAGAGACCCAGTACTTC.

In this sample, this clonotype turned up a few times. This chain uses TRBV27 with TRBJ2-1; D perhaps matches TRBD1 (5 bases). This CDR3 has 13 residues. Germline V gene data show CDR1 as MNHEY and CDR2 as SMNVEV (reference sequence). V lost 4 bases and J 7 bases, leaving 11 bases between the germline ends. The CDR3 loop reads CASSWGLGNEQFF. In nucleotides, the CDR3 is TGTGCCAGCAGTTGGGGCTTGGGTAATGAGCAGTTCTTC.

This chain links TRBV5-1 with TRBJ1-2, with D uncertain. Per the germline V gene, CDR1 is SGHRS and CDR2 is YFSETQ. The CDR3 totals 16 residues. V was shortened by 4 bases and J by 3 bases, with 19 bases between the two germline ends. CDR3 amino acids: CASSPRRFLDHYGYTF. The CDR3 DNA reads TGCGCCAGCAGCCCTCGGAGATTTTTGGACCACTATGGCTACACCTTC.

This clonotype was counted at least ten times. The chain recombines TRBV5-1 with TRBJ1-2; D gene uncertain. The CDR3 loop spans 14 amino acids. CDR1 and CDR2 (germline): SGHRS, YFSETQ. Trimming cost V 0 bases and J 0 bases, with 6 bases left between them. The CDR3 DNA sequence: TGCGCCAGCAGCTTGGATGGAACTAACTATGGCTACACCTTC. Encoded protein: CASSLDGTNYGYTF. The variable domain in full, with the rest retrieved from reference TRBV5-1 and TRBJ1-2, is KAGVTQTPRYLIKTRGQQVTLSCSPISGHRSVSWYQQTPGQGLQFLFEYFSETQRNKGNFPGRFSGRQFSNSRSEMNVSTLELGDSALYLCASSLDGTNYGYTFGSGTRLTVV.

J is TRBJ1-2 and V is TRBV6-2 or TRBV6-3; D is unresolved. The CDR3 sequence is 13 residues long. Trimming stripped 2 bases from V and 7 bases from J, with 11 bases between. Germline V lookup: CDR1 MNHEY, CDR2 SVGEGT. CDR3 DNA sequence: TGTGCCAGCAGTTACCCGGACCTTGGTGGCTACACCTTC. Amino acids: CASSYPDLGGYTF.

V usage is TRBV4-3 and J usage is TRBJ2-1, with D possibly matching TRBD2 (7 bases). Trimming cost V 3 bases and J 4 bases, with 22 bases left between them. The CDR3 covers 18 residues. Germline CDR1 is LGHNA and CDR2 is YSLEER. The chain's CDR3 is CASSHWPAGALTYNEQFF. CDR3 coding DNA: TGCGCCAGCAGCCACTGGCCGGCGGGGGCCCTAACATACAATGAGCAGTTCTTC.

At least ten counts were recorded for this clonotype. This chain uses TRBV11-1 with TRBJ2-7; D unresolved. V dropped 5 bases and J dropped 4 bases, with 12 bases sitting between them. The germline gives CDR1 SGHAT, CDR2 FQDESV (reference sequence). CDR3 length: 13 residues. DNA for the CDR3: TGTGCCAGCAGCCGTAACAGAGATTACGAGCAGTACTTC. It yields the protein CASSRNRDYEQYF.